This entry concerns a single T cell receptor (beta chain). What it binds is unknown. These data are taken from a study of shared clonotypes between healthy human individuals. On the study more broadly: With ages of 18 to 49, the donors were a couple of women and a few men. Researchers assigned three CD4 naive, three CD4 memory, two CD8 naive and one CD8 memory plate to each donor. Overall study findings and caveats: When naive CD4 clonotypes were compared across a few donors, 4% to 5.5% were shared.

Per the germline V gene, CDR1 is MDHEN and CDR2 is SYDVKM. The CDR3 runs 15 residues. The material for each subset, its genomic DNA, was split evenly across several immunoSEQ plates. TCRdb's table, derived via immunoSEQ multiplex PCR, lists solely in-frame clones and lacks some. This repertoire shows roughly 120,000 clones, approximately 70% found once; its top ten account for around 23%. Input material: memory CD8+ T cells sorted from blood. The subset: CD45RO+ cells pooled with CCR7-negative TemRA cells. V usage is TRBV28 and J usage is TRBJ2-5, with D maybe TRBD1 (6 bases). The end of the DNA fits TRBJ2-7 better, so the J call may be wrong. The clonotype comes from a woman in her 30s in good health. CDR3 in amino acids: CASRPGAGEAYEQYF. Here the CDR3 DNA reads TGTGCCAGCAGACCTGGGGCAGGGGAAGCGTACGAGCAGTACTTC.